The rows below give T cell receptor beta chains drawn from one sample of a study of T cell changes during pregnancy in multiple sclerosis. Sequenced by immunoSEQ multiplex PCR; TCRdb stores in-frame clones only, minus some. The sample holds about 3,500 clones, 65% to 90% seen once. Here the sequenced sample was CD8+ T cells from peripheral blood mononuclear cells, taken in the first trimester of pregnancy. The receptors were gathered from a female donor in good health, enrolled as a control in a pregnancy study. Each CDR3 is given without its conserved first and last residue. Fields, in order: V gene, J gene, D gene, CDR3 protein. D genes are given only for firm matches.

>TRBV29-1|TRBJ2-2|.
SVLTQQTGELF
>TRBV11-1|TRBJ2-1|.
ASRAQGLSSYNEQF
>TRBV7-6|TRBJ2-1|.
ASSPLARDEQF
>TRBV30|TRBJ2-5|TRBD2
AWTGVLAGGWETQY
>TRBV10-3|TRBJ2-2|TRBD1
AISEVPGQGAGELF
>TRBV19|TRBJ1-1|.
ASSGALNTEAF
>TRBV18|TRBJ2-2|TRBD1
ASSPLTGGETGELF
>TRBV6-5|TRBJ1-1|.
ASGNRASEAF
>TRBV5-6|TRBJ2-5|TRBD1
ASSLYHRGETQY
>TRBV7-6|TRBJ2-2|TRBD2
ASSLRSSGRNMNTGELF
>TRBV13|TRBJ2-3|TRBD2
ASSLGSGGHGDTQY
>TRBV19|TRBJ2-7|TRBD2
ASSYRSGGSPYEQY
>TRBV27|TRBJ1-2|.
ASSFGAGVYGYT
>TRBV4-2|TRBJ1-2|.
ASSQDRTPGYT
>TRBV5-4|TRBJ2-7|.
ASSWHPTYEQY
>TRBV7-9|TRBJ2-7|TRBD2
ASSPSSGRTHYEQY
>TRBV5-1|TRBJ1-4|.
ASSSQGATNEKLF
>TRBV11-2|TRBJ2-5|TRBD2
ASQRGGEETQY
>TRBV27|TRBJ1-5|.
ASSPTAGENQPQH
>TRBV15|TRBJ2-3|.
ATSRGGASTDTQY
>TRBV5-1|TRBJ2-1|TRBD2
ASSLALAGPGEQF
>TRBV4-3|TRBJ2-1|TRBD1
ASSPRAGQGLLEQF